This T cell receptor (beta chain) appears in the sequencing data of a study of neoadjuvant anti-PD-1 for oral cavity cancer. Described time point: after neoadjuvant nivolumab, at surgical resection. This table comes from immunoSEQ multiplex PCR, and its TCRdb copy is limited to in-frame clones, with some not included. Among tens of thousands of clones listed, around 43% were seen once. The table lists this clone with a few counts. Deletions cut 10 bases from V and 2 bases from J, with 18 bases between. The CDR3 contains 14 residues. The germline V gene has CDR1 MNHNY and CDR2 SVGAGI (reference sequence).

The chain uses TRBV6-6 and TRBJ2-7; D is ambiguous. The starting material was tumor tissue, obtained after nivolumab (anti-PD-1) treatment. The TCR was taken from a person aged 35 to 85 with oral cavity squamous cell carcinoma. For the CDR3, the DNA is TGTGCCACCCGACCCGCAGCCAGCCCCTACGAGCAGTACTTC. It encodes CATRPAASPYEQYF.